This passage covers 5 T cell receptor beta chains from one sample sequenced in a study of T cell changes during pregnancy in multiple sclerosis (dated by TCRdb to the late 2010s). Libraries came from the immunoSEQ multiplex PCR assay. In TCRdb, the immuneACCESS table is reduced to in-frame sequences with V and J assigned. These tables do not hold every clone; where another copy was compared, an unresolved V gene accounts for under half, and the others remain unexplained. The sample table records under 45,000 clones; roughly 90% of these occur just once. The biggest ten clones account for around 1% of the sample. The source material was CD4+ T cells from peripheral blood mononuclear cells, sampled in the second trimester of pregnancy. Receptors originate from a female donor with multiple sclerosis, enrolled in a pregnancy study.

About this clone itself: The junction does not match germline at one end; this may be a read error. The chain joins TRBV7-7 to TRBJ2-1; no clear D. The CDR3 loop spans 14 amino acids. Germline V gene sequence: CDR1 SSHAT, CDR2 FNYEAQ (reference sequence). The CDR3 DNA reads TGTGCTAGCAGCTTAGATGCTACCGACAATGAGCAGTTCTTC. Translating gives CASSLDATDNEQFF.

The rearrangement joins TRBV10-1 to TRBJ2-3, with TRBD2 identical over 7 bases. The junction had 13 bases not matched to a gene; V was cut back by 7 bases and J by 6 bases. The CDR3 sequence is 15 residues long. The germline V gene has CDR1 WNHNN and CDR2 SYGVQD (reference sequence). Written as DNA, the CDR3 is TGCGCCAGCACCCTAGGTCTAGCGGTACTGGATACGCAGTATTTT. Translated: CASTLGLAVLDTQYF.

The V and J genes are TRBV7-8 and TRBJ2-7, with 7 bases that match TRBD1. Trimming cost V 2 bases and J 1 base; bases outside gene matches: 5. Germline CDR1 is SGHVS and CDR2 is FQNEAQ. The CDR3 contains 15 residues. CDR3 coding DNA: TGTGCCAGCAGCTTACCGGGACAGCCTTCCTACGAGCAGTACTTC. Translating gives CASSLPGQPSYEQYF.

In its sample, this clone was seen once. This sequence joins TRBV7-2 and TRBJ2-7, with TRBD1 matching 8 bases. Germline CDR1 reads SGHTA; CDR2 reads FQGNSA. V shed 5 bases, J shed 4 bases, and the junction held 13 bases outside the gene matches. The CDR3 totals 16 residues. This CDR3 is CASSKVLGQGAYEQYF. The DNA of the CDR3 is TGTGCCAGCAGCAAAGTCCTCGGGCAGGGGGCATACGAGCAGTACTTC.

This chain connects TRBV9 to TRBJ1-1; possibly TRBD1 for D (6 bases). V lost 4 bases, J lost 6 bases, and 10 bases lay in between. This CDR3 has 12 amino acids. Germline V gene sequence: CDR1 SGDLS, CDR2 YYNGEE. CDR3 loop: CASSTWTAEAFF. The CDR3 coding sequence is TGTGCCAGCAGCACCTGGACAGCTGAAGCTTTCTTT. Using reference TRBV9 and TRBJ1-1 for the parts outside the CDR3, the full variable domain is DSGVTQTPKHLITATGQRVTLRCSPRSGDLSVYWYQQSLDQGLQFLIQYYNGEERAKGNILERFSAQQFPDLHSELNLSSLELGDSALYFCASSTWTAEAFFGQGTRLTVV.